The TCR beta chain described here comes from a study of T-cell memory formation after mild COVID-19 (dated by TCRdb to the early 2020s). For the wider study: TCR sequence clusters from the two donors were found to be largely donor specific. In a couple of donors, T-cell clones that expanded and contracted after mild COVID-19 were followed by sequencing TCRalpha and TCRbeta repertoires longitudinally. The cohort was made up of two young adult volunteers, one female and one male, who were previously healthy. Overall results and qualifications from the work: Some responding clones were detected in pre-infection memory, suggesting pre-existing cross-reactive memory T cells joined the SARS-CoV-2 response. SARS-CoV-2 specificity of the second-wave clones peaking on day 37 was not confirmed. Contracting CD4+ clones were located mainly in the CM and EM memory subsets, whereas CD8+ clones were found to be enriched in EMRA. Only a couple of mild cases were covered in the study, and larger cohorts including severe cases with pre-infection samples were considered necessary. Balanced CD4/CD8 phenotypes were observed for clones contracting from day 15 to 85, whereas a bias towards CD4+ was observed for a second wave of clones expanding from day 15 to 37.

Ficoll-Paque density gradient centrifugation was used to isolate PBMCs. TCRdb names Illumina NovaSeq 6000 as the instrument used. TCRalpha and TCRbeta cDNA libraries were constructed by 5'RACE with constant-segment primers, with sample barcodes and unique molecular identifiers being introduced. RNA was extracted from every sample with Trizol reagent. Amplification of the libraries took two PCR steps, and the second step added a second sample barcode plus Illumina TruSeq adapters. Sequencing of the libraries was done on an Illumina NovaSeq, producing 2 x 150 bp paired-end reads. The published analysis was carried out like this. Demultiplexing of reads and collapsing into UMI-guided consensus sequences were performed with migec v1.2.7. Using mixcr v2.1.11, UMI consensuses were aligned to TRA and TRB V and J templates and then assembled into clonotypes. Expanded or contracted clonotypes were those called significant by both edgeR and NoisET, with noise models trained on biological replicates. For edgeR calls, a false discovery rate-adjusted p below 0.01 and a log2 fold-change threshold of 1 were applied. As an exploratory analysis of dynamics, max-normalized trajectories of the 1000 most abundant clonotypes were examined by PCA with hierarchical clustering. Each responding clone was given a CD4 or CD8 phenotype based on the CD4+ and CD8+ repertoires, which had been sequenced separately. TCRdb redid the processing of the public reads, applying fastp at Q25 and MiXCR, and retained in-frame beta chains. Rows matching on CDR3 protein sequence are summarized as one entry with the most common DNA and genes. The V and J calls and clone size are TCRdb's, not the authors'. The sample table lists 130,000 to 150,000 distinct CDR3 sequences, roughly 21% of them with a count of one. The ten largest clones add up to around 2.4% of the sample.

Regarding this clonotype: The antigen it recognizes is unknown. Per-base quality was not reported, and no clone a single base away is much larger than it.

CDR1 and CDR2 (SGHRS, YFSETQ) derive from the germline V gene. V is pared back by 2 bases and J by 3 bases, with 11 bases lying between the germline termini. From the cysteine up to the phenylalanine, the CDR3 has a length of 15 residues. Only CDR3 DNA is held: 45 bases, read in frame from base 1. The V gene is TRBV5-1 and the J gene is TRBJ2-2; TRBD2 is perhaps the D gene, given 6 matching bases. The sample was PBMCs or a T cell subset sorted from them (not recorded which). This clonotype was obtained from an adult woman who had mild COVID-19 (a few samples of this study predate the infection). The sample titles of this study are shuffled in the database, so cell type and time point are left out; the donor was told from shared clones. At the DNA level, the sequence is TGCGCCAGCAGCTTCATGCGGGGATACACCGGGGAGCTGTTTTTT. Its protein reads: CASSFMRGYTGELFF.